These 26 T cell receptor beta chains were all obtained from the same sample, sequenced in a study of T cell changes during pregnancy in multiple sclerosis. The method was immunoSEQ multiplex PCR; TCRdb's version includes in-frame clones alone and lacks a portion of them. Among about 86,000 clones listed, less than 95% were seen once. Sequencing was performed on peripheral blood, taken in the first trimester of pregnancy. The source of these receptors is a female donor in good health, enrolled as a control in a pregnancy study.

The rearrangement links TRBV6-5 to TRBJ2-2; D is perhaps TRBD1 (6 bases). V was pared by 5 bases and J by 13 bases, with 20 bases between. The CDR3 runs 14 residues. The V gene's germline CDR1 is MNHEY and CDR2 SVGAGI. CDR3 region: CASSTLQGFQVLFF. DNA of the CDR3: TGTGCCAGCAGTACTTTACAGGGTTTTCAGGTGCTGTTTTTT.

By sample share, this clone is medium-sized. The chain combines TRBV4-2 with TRBJ2-2; D is perhaps TRBD2 (6 bases). V dropped 0 bases and J dropped 6 bases, with 14 bases sitting between them. The germline gives CDR1 LGHNA, CDR2 YNFKEQ. The length of the CDR3 is 16 residues. CDR3 region: CASSQDPYTGAGELFF. CDR3 in DNA: TGTGCCAGCAGCCAAGATCCTTACACGGGAGCCGGGGAGCTGTTTTTT.

The gene calls are TRBV30 and TRBJ1-3, with D unresolved. This CDR3 comprises 13 residues. Trimming stripped 2 bases from V and 4 bases from J, with 9 bases between. CDR1 is GTSNPN and CDR2 is SVGIG in the germline V gene (reference sequence). The CDR3, as DNA: TGTGCCTGGAGTCCCGGGTCCGGAAACACCATATATTTT. Protein sequence: CAWSPGSGNTIYF.

This clone occurred once. The V call is TRBV21-1, the J call TRBJ1-1. TRBV21-1 corresponds to a pseudogene. The CDR3 length is 17 residues. CDR3 DNA sequence: TGTGCCAGCAGCAAAGGGCTTCGAGGGGAGGTGAACACTGAAGCTTTCTTT. It encodes CASSKGLRGEVNTEAFF.

The CDR3 DNA follows: TGTGCCAGCACCATAGGACAGGGAAACATTCAGTACTTC. This encodes CASTIGQGNIQYF. The chain joins TRBV5-6 to TRBJ2-4, with 8 bases lining up with TRBD1. Germline-derived CDR1 and CDR2 are SGHDT and YYEEEE. V lost 6 bases to trimming and J lost 6 bases; unmatched junction nucleotides: 5. This CDR3 is 13 amino acids long.

The chain has TRBV2 and TRBJ2-3, with a possible D match to TRBD2 (5 bases). This CDR3 contains 12 residues. V shed 2 bases and J shed 9 bases, with 9 bases lying between them. Germline values: CDR1 SNHLY, CDR2 FYNNEI. The CDR3 loop reads CASSERELTQYF. CDR3 in DNA: TGTGCCAGCAGTGAAAGGGAGTTAACGCAGTATTTT.

J is TRBJ2-2 and V is TRBV7-9; 8 bases match TRBD2. Germline V gene data show CDR1 as SEHNR and CDR2 as FQNEAQ (reference sequence). CDR3 length equals 15 residues. Trimming removed 5 bases from V and 5 bases from J; junction bases left unmatched: 7. In DNA, the CDR3 is TGTGCCAGCAGCCCCCGGGAGGGGGGGACCGGGGAGCTGTTTTTT. As protein: CASSPREGGTGELFF.

The rearrangement uses TRBV6-5 and TRBJ2-3, with D possibly TRBD2 on 5 matching bases. The CDR3 spans 11 residues. V lost 8 bases, J lost 7 bases, and 10 bases lay in between. Germline V gene sequence: CDR1 MNHEY, CDR2 SVGAGI. The CDR3 spells CASSSGNTQYF. CDR3 DNA sequence: TGTGCCAGCTCTTCCGGGAATACGCAGTATTTT.

This chain joins TRBV28 and TRBJ2-1; 9 bases map to TRBD2. The V and J ends lost 3 bases and 6 bases, in that order; junction bases with no gene match: 21. CDR3 length: 20 amino acids. Per germline, CDR1 MDHEN and CDR2 SYDVKM. The CDR3 nucleotides are TGTGCCAGCAGTTTCCCCTCTTTGGGCGGGGGGGCGTCAACGGCCAATGAGCAGTTCTTC. The encoded protein is CASSFPSLGGGASTANEQFF.

This sequence joins TRBV2 and TRBJ2-7, with D maybe TRBD2 (6 bases). V was clipped by 6 bases and J by 0 bases, with 9 bases between them. The CDR3 loop spans 13 amino acids. Germline V gene sequence: CDR1 SNHLY, CDR2 FYNNEI. CDR3 region: CASSRDSSYEQYF. In DNA form, the CDR3 reads TGTGCCAGCAGCCGGGACTCCTCCTACGAGCAGTACTTC. Full variable domain (remainder filled in from reference TRBV2 and TRBJ2-7): EPEVTQTPSHQVTQMGQEVILRCVPISNHLYFYWYRQILGQKVEFLVSFYNNEISEKSEIFDDQFSVERPDGSNFTLKIRSTKLEDSAMYFCASSRDSSYEQYFGPGTRLTVT.

The V gene is TRBV7-9, the J gene TRBJ2-1; D is uncertain. Between the trimmed V and J ends, which lost 5 bases and 0 bases, there was a span of 8 bases. Germline V gene sequence: CDR1 SEHNR, CDR2 FQNEAQ (reference sequence). CDR3 length: 14 residues. This CDR3 reads CASSPPSSYNEQFF. The DNA for the CDR3 is TGTGCCAGCAGCCCCCCGAGCTCCTACAATGAGCAGTTCTTC.

This rearrangement joins TRBV6-1 to TRBJ1-2, with D perhaps TRBD1 (6 bases). Between the trimmed V and J ends, which lost 1 base and 9 bases, there was a span of 15 bases. CDR3 length equals 14 residues. Per the germline V gene, CDR1 is MNHNS and CDR2 is SASEGT. CDR3 residues: CASSEGGTIKSYTF. CDR3 bases: TGTGCCAGCAGTGAAGGTGGGACAATTAAAAGCTACACCTTC.

The V and J genes are TRBV2 and TRBJ1-1, with D unclear. The V end was cut by 10 bases, the J end by 11 bases, with 26 bases between. Germline CDR1 reads SNHLY; CDR2 reads FYNNEI. The CDR3 covers 14 residues. The CDR3 is CATSRYTETSGAFF. CDR3 bases: TGTGCCACCTCCAGGTATACGGAAACAAGTGGGGCTTTCTTT.

The V gene is TRBV4-1, the J gene TRBJ1-2; D call uncertain. The CDR3 runs 16 residues. V lost 0 bases, J lost 4 bases, and 15 bases lay in between. Germline values: CDR1 MGHRA, CDR2 YSYEKL. The CDR3 sequence is CASSQEIREKIYGYTF. The CDR3 DNA reads as TGCGCCAGCAGCCAAGAAATTAGGGAGAAGATCTATGGCTACACCTTC.

This chain links TRBV19 with TRBJ2-7, with TRBD1 identical over 7 bases. CDR3 length: 14 residues. Germline V lookup: CDR1 LNHDA, CDR2 SQIVND (reference sequence). Trimming at V came to 3 bases and at J to 0 bases, leaving 2 bases not matched to a gene. This CDR3 reads CASSIGTVSYEQYF. The DNA for the CDR3 is TGTGCCAGTAGTATCGGGACAGTCTCCTACGAGCAGTACTTC.

This chain links TRBV6-1 with TRBJ2-6; D perhaps matches TRBD2 (6 bases). This CDR3 is built from 15 residues. Between the trimmed V and J ends, which lost 3 bases and 0 bases, there was a span of 6 bases. The germline CDR1 and CDR2 sequences are MNHNS and SASEGT. The CDR3 DNA reads TGTGCCAGCAGTGACGGGAGCTCTGGGGCCAACGTCCTGACTTTC. Translated, it gives CASSDGSSGANVLTF.

This CDR3 is CASSQSTDSAGRNEQFF. As DNA, the CDR3 is TGCGCCAGCAGTCAATCTACCGACTCCGCCGGTCGCAATGAGCAGTTCTTC. The chain carries TRBV23-1 and TRBJ2-1; the D is unclear. TRBV23-1 is classed as an ORF, of uncertain function. The CDR3 sequence is 17 residues long. Deletions cut 0 bases from V and 6 bases from J, with 18 bases between.

This clone was observed a single time. The CDR3 sequence: CASSDPHGQSYEQYF. CDR3 DNA sequence: TGTGCCAGCAGTGACCCCCATGGACAGTCCTACGAGCAGTACTTC. The chain carries TRBV25-1 and TRBJ2-7, with D possibly matching TRBD1 (6 bases). The V gene lost 3 bases and the J gene lost 1 base, with 13 bases spanning the gap. The CDR3 runs 15 residues. Germline CDR1 is MGHDK and CDR2 is SYGVNS.

The rearrangement uses TRBV5-8 and TRBJ1-5; TRBD1 agrees at 8 bases. The trim removed 1 base at V and 4 bases at J, leaving 7 bases unmatched. The length of the CDR3 is 16 residues. In germline, CDR1 is SGHTS, CDR2 YDEGEE. The CDR3 region is CASSLPDRGWNQPQHF. CDR3 in DNA: TGTGCCAGCAGCTTGCCCGACAGGGGCTGGAATCAGCCCCAGCATTTT. The complete variable domain, with remaining parts taken from reference TRBV5-8 and TRBJ1-5, reads EAGVTQSPTHLIKTRGQQATLRCSPISGHTSVYWYQQALGLGLQFLLWYDEGEERNRGNFPPRFSGRQFPNYSSELNVNALELEDSALYLCASSLPDRGWNQPQHFGDGTRLSIL.

The genes are TRBV5-4 and TRBJ1-2; D remains unclear. This CDR3 is 14 amino acids long. Trimming cost V 2 bases and J 3 bases, with 11 bases left between them. Germline loops: CDR1 SGHNT, CDR2 YYREEE (reference sequence). CDR3 nucleotides: TGTGCCAGCAGCTTTAATGACCGGGACTATGGCTACACCTTC. Translated: CASSFNDRDYGYTF.

The V call is TRBV7-2, the J call TRBJ2-3, with D possibly being TRBD1 (6 bases). Trimming cost V 5 bases and J 4 bases, with 10 bases left between them. Germline CDR1 reads SGHTA; CDR2 reads FQGNSA. The CDR3 extends over 13 amino acids. The chain's CDR3 is CASSGHRADTQYF. In nucleotides, the CDR3 is TGTGCCAGCAGCGGGCACAGGGCAGATACGCAGTATTTT.

This sequence joins TRBV28 and TRBJ1-1, with TRBD1 identical over 7 bases. The CDR3 has 13 residues. J was trimmed by 7 bases and V by 7 bases; bases with no gene match: 9. CDR1 and CDR2 from the germline V gene are MDHEN and SYDVKM. The CDR3 coding sequence is TGTGCCAGCATTAAACCGGACAGGATTGAAGCTTTCTTT. It specifies CASIKPDRIEAFF.

Turning to this clone: Within the sample, other DNA sequences also encode this same CDR3. The V gene is TRBV19, the J gene TRBJ1-2, with unresolved D. The CDR3 loop spans 13 amino acids. V gave up 1 base and J gave up 4 bases, with 7 bases separating them. Per germline, CDR1 LNHDA and CDR2 SQIVND (reference sequence). The CDR3 protein is CASSIGQFYGYTF. The CDR3 region has the DNA TGTGCCAGTAGTATAGGCCAGTTCTATGGCTACACCTTC. The full variable domain, rest sourced from reference TRBV19 and TRBJ1-2, is DGGITQSPKYLFRKEGQNVTLSCEQNLNHDAMYWYRQDPGQGLRLIYYSQIVNDFQKGDIAEGYSVSREKKESFPLTVTSAQKNPTAFYLCASSIGQFYGYTFGSGTRLTVV.

Only one count was recorded for this clone. The chain links TRBV2 to TRBJ1-4; 9 bases are a match to TRBD1. Germline CDR1 SNHLY, CDR2 FYNNEI. This CDR3 contains 14 residues. V trimming: 5 bases; J trimming: 5 bases; junction bases outside the gene matches: 3. The CDR3 region has the DNA TGTGCCAGCAGTAGACAGGGGGTGAATGAAAAACTGTTTTTT. Translating it yields CASSRQGVNEKLFF.

The chain employs TRBV7-9 and TRBJ2-1; the D gene is possibly TRBD2 (5 bases). CDR1 and CDR2 (germline): SEHNR, FQNEAQ (reference sequence). The V end was cut by 6 bases, the J end by 0 bases, with 15 bases between. This CDR3 region has 16 residues. CDR3: CASSLTSGPSYNEQFF. Here the CDR3 DNA reads TGTGCCAGCAGTTTGACGAGCGGCCCCTCCTACAATGAGCAGTTCTTC.

The V gene is TRBV4-3, the J gene TRBJ2-1; D not resolved. Germline V gene sequence: CDR1 LGHNA, CDR2 YSLEER. Trimming took 1 base from V and 9 from J, leaving 7 bases between them. This CDR3 is built from 12 residues. The DNA for the CDR3 is TGCGCCAGCAGCCAAGGACGCGGTGAGCAGTTCTTC. It translates to CASSQGRGEQFF.